This T cell receptor (beta chain) was identified in a study of cytomegalovirus exposure and HLA in healthy donors. As to this clone: Other DNA sequences within the sample encode an identical CDR3.

CDR3 length: 14 amino acids. V lost 3 bases to trimming and J lost 1 base; unmatched junction nucleotides: 2. The germline V gene has CDR1 SEHNR and CDR2 FQNEAQ (reference sequence). Profiled with immunoSEQ multiplex PCR; TCRdb holds only in-frame clones, not every one. The sample lists about 160,000 clones; about 90% were seen once. J is TRBJ2-7 and V is TRBV7-9; 8 bases match TRBD1. The receptor comes from a woman under 30 in good health and CMV-seropositive. The sample taken for sequencing was PBMCs. CDR3 bases: TGTGCCAGCAGCTTCGGGACAGGTTCCTACGAGCAGTACTTC. Protein product: CASSFGTGSYEQYF.